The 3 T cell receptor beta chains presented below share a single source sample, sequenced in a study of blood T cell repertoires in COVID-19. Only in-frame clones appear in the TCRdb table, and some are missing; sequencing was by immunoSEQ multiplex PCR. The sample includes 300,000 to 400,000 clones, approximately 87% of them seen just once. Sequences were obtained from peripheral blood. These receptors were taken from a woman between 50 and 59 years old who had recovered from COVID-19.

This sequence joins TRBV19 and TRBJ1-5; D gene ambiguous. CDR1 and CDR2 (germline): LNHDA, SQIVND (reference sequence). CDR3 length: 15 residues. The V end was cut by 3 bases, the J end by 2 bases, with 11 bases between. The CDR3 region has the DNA TGTGCCAGTAGTATTCGGGAATTGGGCAATCAGCCCCAGCATTTT. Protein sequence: CASSIRELGNQPQHF.

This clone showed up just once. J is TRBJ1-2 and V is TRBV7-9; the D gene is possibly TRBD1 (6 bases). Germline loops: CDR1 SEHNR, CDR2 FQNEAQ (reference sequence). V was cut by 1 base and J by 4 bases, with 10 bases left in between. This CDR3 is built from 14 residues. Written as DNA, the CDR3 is TGTGCCAGCAGCTTAGAACAGGGCGGCTATGGCTACACCTTC. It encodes CASSLEQGGYGYTF.

The CDR3 spells CASSYRGRDGETQYF. The CDR3 DNA reads as TGCGCCAGCAGCTACAGGGGGCGCGACGGGGAGACCCAGTACTTC. This rearrangement joins TRBV4-1 to TRBJ2-5; TRBD1 agrees at 9 bases. V was pared by 5 bases and J by 5 bases, with 9 bases of the junction left unmatched. This CDR3 has 15 residues. CDR1 and CDR2 from the germline V gene are MGHRA and YSYEKL.